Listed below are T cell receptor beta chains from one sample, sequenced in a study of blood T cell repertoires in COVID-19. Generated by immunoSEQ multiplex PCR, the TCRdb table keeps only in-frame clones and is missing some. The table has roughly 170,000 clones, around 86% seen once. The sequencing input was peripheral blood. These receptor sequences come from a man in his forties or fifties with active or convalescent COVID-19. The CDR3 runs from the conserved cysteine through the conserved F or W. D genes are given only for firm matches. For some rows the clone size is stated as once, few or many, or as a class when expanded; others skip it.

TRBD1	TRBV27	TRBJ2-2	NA	CASGSPTSTGNRGAVF	TGTGCCAGCGGATCCCCCACCTCGACAGGGAACCGGGGAGCTGTTTTT
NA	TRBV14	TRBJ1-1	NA	CASSQAHLGKLTGGTEAFF	TGTGCCAGCAGCCAAGCGCATTTAGGAAAACTAACCGGAGGCACTGAAGCTTTCTTT
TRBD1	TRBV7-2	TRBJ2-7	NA	CASSSTGASYEQYF	TGTGCCAGCAGCTCTACAGGGGCCTCCTACGAGCAGTACTTC
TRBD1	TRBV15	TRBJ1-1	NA	CATSRELGQVWTEAFF	TGTGCCACCAGCAGAGAGTTGGGACAGGTATGGACTGAAGCTTTCTTT
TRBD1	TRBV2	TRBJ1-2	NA	CASSEYAGQGARGYTF	TGTGCCAGCAGTGAATACGCGGGACAGGGGGCTCGGGGCTACACCTTC
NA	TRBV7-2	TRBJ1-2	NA	CASSLSYGYTF	TGTGCCAGCAGCCTATCTTATGGCTACACCTTC
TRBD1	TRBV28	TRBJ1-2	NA	CASSLSTLGQIYGYTF	TGTGCCAGCAGTTTATCTACCCTGGGACAGATCTATGGCTACACCTTC
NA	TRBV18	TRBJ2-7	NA	CASSPPGTLPYEQYF	TGTGCCAGCTCACCACCGGGGACACTACCCTACGAGCAGTACTTC
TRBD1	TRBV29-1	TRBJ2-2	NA	CSVRTGNTGELFF	TGCAGCGTCCGGACAGGGAACACCGGGGAGCTGTTTTTT
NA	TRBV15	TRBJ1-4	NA	CATSRGQNEKLFF	TGTGCCACCAGCAGAGGACAGAATGAAAAACTGTTTTTT
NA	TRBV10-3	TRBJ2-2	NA	CAIGRGSTLGELFF	TGTGCCATCGGGCGGGGAAGCACGCTCGGGGAGCTGTTTTTT
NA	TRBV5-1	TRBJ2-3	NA	CASSLGGGVADTQYF	TGCGCCAGCAGCTTGGGGGGCGGGGTGGCGGATACGCAGTATTTT
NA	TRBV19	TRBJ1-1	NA	CASRPSSGGTEAFF	TGTGCCAGTAGACCATCCAGCGGTGGAACTGAAGCTTTCTTT
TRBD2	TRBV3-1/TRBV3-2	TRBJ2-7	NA	CASSPTSGYNYEQYF	TGTGCCAGCAGCCCGACTAGCGGGTATAACTACGAGCAGTACTTC
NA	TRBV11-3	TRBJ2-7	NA	CASREEGSSYEQYF	TGTGCCAGCAGAGAGGAGGGGAGCTCCTACGAGCAGTACTTC
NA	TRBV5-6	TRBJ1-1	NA	CASSLFRATEAFF	TGTGCCAGCAGCTTGTTCAGGGCCACTGAAGCTTTCTTT
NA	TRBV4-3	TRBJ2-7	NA	CASSQDWVADSYEQYF	TGCGCCAGCAGCCAAGATTGGGTAGCGGACTCCTACGAGCAGTACTTC
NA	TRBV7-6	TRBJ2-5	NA	CASSYNYQETQYF	TGTGCCAGCAGCTATAATTACCAAGAGACCCAGTACTTC
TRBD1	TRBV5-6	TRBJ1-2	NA	CASTPGQAGSNYGYTF	TGTGCCAGCACCCCTGGACAGGCCGGATCTAACTATGGCTACACCTTC
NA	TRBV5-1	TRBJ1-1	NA	CASSLGQANTEAFF	TGCGCCAGCAGCTTGGGACAGGCCAACACTGAAGCTTTCTTT
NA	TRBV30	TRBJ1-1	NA	CAWMRTEAFF	TGTGCCTGGATGCGGACTGAAGCTTTCTTT
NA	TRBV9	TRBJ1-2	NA	CASRAGEWDGYTF	TGTGCCAGCAGAGCAGGGGAATGGGATGGCTACACCTTC
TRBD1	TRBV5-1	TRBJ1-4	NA	CASSFRQGAYEKLFF	TGCGCCAGCAGCTTCCGACAGGGGGCGTATGAAAAACTGTTTTTT
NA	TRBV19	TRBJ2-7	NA	CASSPPGAGEQYF	TGTGCCAGTAGTCCCCCAGGGGCGGGCGAGCAGTACTTC
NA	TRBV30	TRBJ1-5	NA	CAWSVGGLSQPQHF	TGTGCCTGGAGTGTCGGGGGATTAAGTCAGCCCCAGCATTTT
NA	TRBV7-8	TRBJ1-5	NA	CASSSDGNQPQHF	TGTGCCAGCAGCTCTGACGGGAATCAGCCCCAGCATTTT
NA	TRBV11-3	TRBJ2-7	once	CASSLGAATYEQYF	TGTGCCAGCAGCTTAGGCGCCGCAACCTACGAGCAGTACTTC
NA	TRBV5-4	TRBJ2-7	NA	CASSLGTSSSYEQYF	TGTGCCAGCAGCTTAGGGACTTCGAGCTCCTACGAGCAGTACTTC
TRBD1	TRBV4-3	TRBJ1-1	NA	CASSQDLRGRAFF	TGCGCCAGCAGCCAAGATTTAAGGGGGCGGGCTTTCTTT
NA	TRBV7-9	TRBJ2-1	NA	CASSLAENEQFF	TGTGCCAGCAGCTTAGCGGAGAATGAGCAGTTCTTC
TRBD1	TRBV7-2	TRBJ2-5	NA	CASSLDGQGQETQYF	TGTGCCAGCAGCTTAGACGGACAGGGCCAAGAGACCCAGTACTTC
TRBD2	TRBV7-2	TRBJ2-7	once	CASSLEGEGTTSGGSF	TGTGCCAGCAGCTTAGAGGGGGAAGGCACGACTAGCGGGGGGAGCTTC
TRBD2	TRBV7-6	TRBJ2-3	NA	CASSLAGGGDSTDTQYF	TGTGCCAGCAGCTTGGCGGGCGGGGGGGATAGCACAGATACGCAGTATTTT
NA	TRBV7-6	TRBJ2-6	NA	CASSLYVFPGANVLTF	TGTGCCAGCAGCTTATATGTCTTCCCTGGGGCCAACGTCCTGACTTTC
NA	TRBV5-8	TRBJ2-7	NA	CASSLGGFSTYEQYF	TGTGCCAGCAGCTTGGGCGGATTCTCTACCTACGAGCAGTACTTC
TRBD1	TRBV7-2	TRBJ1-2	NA	CASSSRTRTGDGYTF	TGTGCCAGCAGCAGCCGCACACGGACAGGGGACGGCTACACCTTC
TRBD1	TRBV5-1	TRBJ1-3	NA	CASSRGTGSSGNTIYF	TGCGCCAGCAGCCGGGGGACAGGGAGCTCTGGAAACACCATATATTTT
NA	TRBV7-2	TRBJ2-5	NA	CASSPPTGRGTQYF	TGTGCCAGCAGCCCCCCGACGGGGCGGGGGACCCAGTACTTC
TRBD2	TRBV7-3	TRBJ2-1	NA	CASSPFGGVGEQFF	TGTGCCAGCAGCCCCTTCGGGGGGGTGGGTGAGCAGTTCTTC
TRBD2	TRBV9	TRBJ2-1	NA	CASSGSGGAYNEQFF	TGTGCCAGCAGCGGGAGCGGGGGGGCCTACAATGAGCAGTTCTTC
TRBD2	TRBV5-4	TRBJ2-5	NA	CASSPLGGARIGGETQYF	TGTGCCAGCAGCCCCCTCGGGGGGGCAAGAATTGGGGGAGAGACCCAGTACTTC
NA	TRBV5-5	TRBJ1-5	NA	CASSLVAEGSSNQPQHF	TGTGCCAGCAGCTTAGTCGCGGAGGGGTCTAGCAATCAGCCCCAGCATTTT
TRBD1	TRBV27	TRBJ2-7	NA	CASTSTGTGTYEQYF	TGTGCTAGCACATCCACCGGGACAGGGACCTACGAGCAGTACTTC
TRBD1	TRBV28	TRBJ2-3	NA	CATGQGGNTQYF	TGTGCCACCGGACAGGGCGGAAATACGCAGTATTTT
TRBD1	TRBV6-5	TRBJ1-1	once	CASTDGQGDTEAFF	TGTGCCAGCACCGACGGACAGGGGGACACTGAAGCTTTCTTT
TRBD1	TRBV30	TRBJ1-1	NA	CAWSNRGTTEAFF	TGTGCCTGGAGCAACAGGGGCACGACTGAAGCTTTCTTT
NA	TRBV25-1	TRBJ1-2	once	CASRDLIGYTF	TGTGCCAGCAGGGACTTAATCGGCTACACCTTC
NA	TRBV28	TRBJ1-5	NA	CASGSVGASNQPQHF	TGTGCCAGCGGGTCGGTGGGGGCTAGCAATCAGCCCCAGCATTTT
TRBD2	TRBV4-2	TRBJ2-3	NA	CASSQEPGGTTDTQYF	TGTGCCAGCAGCCAAGAACCGGGGGGGACCACAGATACGCAGTATTTT
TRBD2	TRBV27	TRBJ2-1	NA	CASGLAGDYNEQFF	TGTGCCAGCGGTCTAGCGGGGGACTACAATGAGCAGTTCTTC
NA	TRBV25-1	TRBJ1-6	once	CASSDKINSPLHF	TGTGCCAGCAGTGATAAAATAAATTCACCCCTCCACTTT
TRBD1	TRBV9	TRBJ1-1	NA	CASSGAGGENTEAFF	TGTGCCAGCAGCGGAGCAGGGGGCGAGAACACTGAAGCTTTCTTT
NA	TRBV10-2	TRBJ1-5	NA	CASSDQGMGANQPQHF	TGCGCCAGCAGTGACCAGGGAATGGGGGCCAATCAGCCCCAGCATTTT